Listed below are T cell receptor beta chains from one sample, sequenced in a study of blood T cell repertoires in COVID-19. Repertoires were generated with immunoSEQ multiplex PCR, while TCRdb's copy carries only in-frame clones and drops some. The table has approximately 110,000 clones, about 87% seen once. Material for sequencing was peripheral blood. These TCRs come from a woman between 45 and 65 years old with acute or convalescent COVID-19. Both conserved end residues are part of each CDR3. Each record gives: D gene, J gene, V gene, clone size, CDR3 protein, CDR3 DNA. A D gene is named only where the DNA matches it firmly. Only part of the rows carry a size: once, few, many, or a class if the clone is expanded.

D: NA
J: TRBJ1-1
V: TRBV18
size: once
CDR3: CASCRAGDTEAFF
DNA: TGTGCCAGCTGTCGAGCCGGGGACACTGAAGCTTTCTTT

D: NA
J: TRBJ1-5
V: TRBV19
size: once
CDR3: CASSTSRGISQPQHF
DNA: TGTGCCAGTAGTACCTCCAGGGGAATATCTCAGCCCCAGCATTTT

D: NA
J: TRBJ1-5
V: TRBV12-3/TRBV12-4
size: NA
CDR3: CASSLDEDQPQHF
DNA: TGTGCCAGCAGTTTAGACGAGGATCAGCCCCAGCATTTT

D: NA
J: TRBJ1-5
V: TRBV6-4
size: once
CDR3: CASSDIGAPGYQPQHF
DNA: TGTGCCAGCAGTGACATAGGGGCCCCAGGGTATCAGCCCCAGCATTTT

D: NA
J: TRBJ1-3
V: TRBV7-9
size: NA
CDR3: CASSQTDTIYF
DNA: TGTGCCAGCAGCCAGACAGACACCATATATTTT

D: TRBD1
J: TRBJ1-2
V: TRBV5-1
size: NA
CDR3: CASSQGQGVVYTF
DNA: TGCGCCAGCAGCCAGGGACAGGGGGTAGTCTACACCTTC

D: NA
J: TRBJ1-2
V: TRBV11-1
size: NA
CDR3: CASSPVGASTLEGYTF
DNA: TGTGCCAGTTCTCCCGTAGGGGCGTCGACTTTGGAGGGCTACACCTTC

D: NA
J: TRBJ1-2
V: TRBV30
size: NA
CDR3: CAWTEDWAGGYTF
DNA: TGTGCCTGGACCGAAGACTGGGCGGGTGGCTACACCTTC

D: TRBD2
J: TRBJ2-2
V: TRBV28
size: NA
CDR3: CASSPPHLGLAGYSGELFF
DNA: TGTGCCAGCAGTCCACCCCATCTTGGACTAGCGGGATATTCCGGGGAGCTGTTTTTT

D: NA
J: TRBJ1-4
V: TRBV25-1
size: NA
CDR3: CASSQGGREKLFF
DNA: TGTGCCAGCTCGCAGGGAGGTAGGGAAAAACTGTTTTTT

D: TRBD1
J: TRBJ1-2
V: TRBV18
size: NA
CDR3: CASSPQGALNYGYTF
DNA: TGTGCCAGCTCACCTCAGGGGGCGCTTAACTATGGCTACACCTTC

D: NA
J: TRBJ2-3
V: TRBV4-1
size: NA
CDR3: CASSVRDSPSTDTQYF
DNA: TGCGCCAGCAGCGTTCGGGACTCCCCCAGCACAGATACGCAGTATTTT

D: NA
J: TRBJ1-1
V: TRBV10-3
size: NA
CDR3: CAISESRSSLGRTEAFF
DNA: TGTGCCATCAGTGAGAGTCGAAGCTCACTGGGGAGGACTGAAGCTTTCTTT